The 13 T cell receptor beta chains below come from one sample, sequenced in a study of T-cell memory formation after mild COVID-19 (dated by TCRdb to the early 2020s). Library preparation used 5' RACE. The instrument was an Illumina NovaSeq 6000. The public reads were reanalyzed by TCRdb: fastp trimming at Q25, MiXCR alignment, in-frame beta chains only. Rows with a matching CDR3 protein are joined into one entry that keeps the most common DNA and genes. A total of hundreds of thousands of distinct CDR3 sequences appear in this sample, approximately 18% of them only once. Of the sample, about 12% falls within the top ten clones. The sequenced sample consisted of PBMCs or a T cell subset sorted from them (not recorded which). The receptor set was obtained from an adult woman who had mild COVID-19 (a few samples of this study predate the infection). The sample titles of this study are shuffled in the database, so cell type and time point are left out; the donor was told from shared clones.

This clonotype was picked up a small number of times. The J gene is TRBJ1-1, the V gene TRBV12-3 or TRBV12-4, with TRBD1 matching over 7 bases. V shed 6 bases, J shed 7 bases, and the junction held 8 bases outside the gene matches. This CDR3 region has 13 residues. CDR3 protein: CASRPGTVGEAFF. CDR3 nucleotide sequence: TGTGCCAGCAGACCCGGGACAGTGGGTGAAGCTTTCTTT.

This clonotype came up a few times. The CDR3 DNA reads TGTGCCAGCAGCCAAGCCGGGACAGGGGCGGGGGAGACCCAGTACTTC. This codes for CASSQAGTGAGETQYF. The V gene is TRBV14, the J gene TRBJ2-5, with 10 bases lining up with TRBD1. The germline CDR1 and CDR2 sequences are SGHDN and FVKESK. Unmatched junction bases numbered 7, after V lost 1 base and J lost 5 bases. The CDR3 has 16 amino acids. The whole variable domain, filled in from reference TRBV14 and TRBJ2-5, reads EAGVTQFPSHSVIEKGQTVTLRCDPISGHDNLYWYRRVMGKEIKFLLHFVKESKQDESGMPNNRFLAERTGGTYSTLKVQPAELEDSGVYFCASSQAGTGAGETQYFGPGTRLLVL.

The rearrangement uses TRBV11-2 and TRBJ2-7, with 7 bases fitting TRBD2. This CDR3 is 11 amino acids long. Germline trimming cut 10 bases from V and 3 bases from J; bases unmatched to any gene: 3. Germline CDR1 and CDR2: SGHAT and FQNNGV. DNA for the CDR3: TGTGCCATCCGGGACTACTACGAGCAGTACTTC. This translates into CAIRDYYEQYF.

V and J are TRBV5-5 and TRBJ2-7; TRBD2 agrees at 13 bases. V gave up 4 bases and J gave up 1 base; unmatched junction bases: 2. Germline V CDR1 and CDR2: SGHKS, YYEKEE (reference sequence). The CDR3 is 15 residues long. CDR3 sequence: CASSGGLAGSYEQYF. Written as DNA, the CDR3 is TGTGCCAGCAGCGGGGGACTAGCGGGGTCCTACGAGCAGTACTTC. Full variable domain (rest looked up from reference TRBV5-5 and TRBJ2-7): DAGVTQSPTHLIKTRGQQVTLRCSPISGHKSVSWYQQVLGQGPQFIFQYYEKEERGRGNFPDRFSARQFPNYSSELNVNALLLGDSALYLCASSGGLAGSYEQYFGPGTRLTVT.

This sequence joins TRBV10-3 and TRBJ2-2, with TRBD1 as a possible D gene (5 bases). The CDR3 has 15 residues. Looked up from germline, CDR1 is ENHRY and CDR2 is SYGVKD. The ends were cut back, 4 bases at V and 4 bases at J, with 13 bases in the middle. The CDR3 DNA reads TGTGCCATCAGTGGGGGCGCAGACTTCACCGGGGAGCTGTTTTTT. Translation: CAISGGADFTGELFF.

This clonotype was seen a few times. This rearrangement joins TRBV12-3 or TRBV12-4 to TRBJ2-3; weak D call: TRBD2 (6 bases). V lost 8 bases, J lost 1 base, and 13 bases lay in between. CDR3 length equals 14 residues. Here the CDR3 reads CASRRETGTDTQYF. As DNA, the CDR3 is TGTGCCAGCCGACGGGAGACGGGCACAGATACGCAGTATTTT.

This rearrangement joins TRBV15 to TRBJ2-1; TRBD1 or TRBD2 may be the D gene (6 bases each). The germline V gene encodes CDR1 LNHNV and CDR2 YYDKDF (reference sequence). This CDR3 is built from 13 residues. Between the trimmed V and J ends, which lost 8 bases and 8 bases, there was a span of 16 bases. DNA of the CDR3: TGTGCCACCGAAGGGGGTCGGAGGGATGAGCAGTTCTTC. Protein product: CATEGGRRDEQFF.

This clonotype was seen a handful of times. V gene TRBV6-2 or TRBV6-3 combines with J gene TRBJ2-3, with 8 bases matching TRBD2. This CDR3 is 15 amino acids long. J gave up 4 bases and V 4 bases, and 7 bases lay outside the gene matches. The germline V gene encodes CDR1 MNHEY and CDR2 SVGEGT. The CDR3 bases are TGTGCCAGCAGTTTCCAGCGGGAGTGGCCAGATACGCAGTATTTT. As protein: CASSFQREWPDTQYF.

The chain uses TRBV6-2 or TRBV6-3 and TRBJ2-3; weak D call: TRBD1 (6 bases). From germline, CDR1 is MNHEY and CDR2 SVGEGT. The CDR3 is 14 amino acids. The V end was cut by 7 bases, the J end by 0 bases, with 11 bases between. The CDR3, as DNA: TGTGCCAGCACTTTAACAGGGAGCACAGATACGCAGTATTTT. Translating gives CASTLTGSTDTQYF.

In this sample, this clonotype turned up a few times. The chain is built from TRBV6-1 and TRBJ2-7; 9 bases are shared with TRBD1. CDR3 length: 17 amino acids. Germline lookup yields CDR1 MNHNS and CDR2 SASEGT. V shed 6 bases and J 2 bases; nucleotides not matched to a gene: 14. The CDR3 nucleotides are TGTGCCAGCAGGCGGATTACAGGGGGCGGAATGGCCTACGAGCAGTACTTC. It specifies CASRRITGGGMAYEQYF.

This clonotype was found a few times. The chain has TRBV7-3 and TRBJ2-3, with D possibly TRBD1 on 6 matching bases. Trimming cost V 5 bases and J 1 base, with 16 bases left between them. The CDR3 is 16 residues long. The V gene's germline CDR1 is SGHTA and CDR2 FQGTGA. CDR3 in amino acids: CASSLQGTRGTDTQYF. For the CDR3, the DNA is TGTGCCAGCAGCCTCCAGGGGACGCGTGGCACAGATACGCAGTATTTT. Variable domain in full (rest from reference TRBV7-3 and TRBJ2-3): GAGVSQTPSNKVTEKGKYVELRCDPISGHTALYWYRQSLGQGPEFLIYFQGTGAADDSGLPNDRFFAVRPEGSVSTLKIQRTERGDSAVYLCASSLQGTRGTDTQYFGPGTRLTVL.

There are a few counts of this clonotype. The V and J genes are TRBV14 and TRBJ2-7; tentatively, D is TRBD2 (5 bases). The germline CDR1 and CDR2 sequences are SGHDN and FVKESK. V lost 4 bases, J lost 5 bases, and 42 bases lay in between. CDR3 size: 23 residues. The CDR3 is CASSPSGQNPQHVSERARNEQYF. DNA of the CDR3: TGTGCCAGCAGCCCTTCCGGGCAAAACCCTCAGCATGTGAGCGAGAGGGCGAGGAACGAGCAGTACTTC.

CDR3 coding DNA: TGTGCCAGCAGTACTACGGGACGGCTGAACACTGAAGCTTTCTTT. As protein: CASSTTGRLNTEAFF. This chain uses TRBV12-3 or TRBV12-4 with TRBJ1-1; D possibly corresponds to TRBD1 (5 bases). The CDR3 runs to 15 residues. V lost 5 bases and J lost 0, with 13 bases in between.